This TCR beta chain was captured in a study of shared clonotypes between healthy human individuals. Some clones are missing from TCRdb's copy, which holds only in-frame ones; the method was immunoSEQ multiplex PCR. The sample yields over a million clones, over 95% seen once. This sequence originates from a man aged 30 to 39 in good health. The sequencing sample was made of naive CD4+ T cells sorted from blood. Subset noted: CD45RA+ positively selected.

The CDR3 region is CASSATSVGPYNEQFF. In DNA form, the CDR3 reads TGTGCCAGCTCAGCGACTAGCGTAGGACCTTACAATGAGCAGTTCTTC. The chain combines TRBV18 with TRBJ2-1, with TRBD2 matching 8 bases. Germline assignment: CDR1 KGHSH and CDR2 LQKENI. The CDR3 loop spans 16 amino acids. The V gene end was trimmed by 5 bases and the J gene end by 4 bases; junction bases not matched to a gene: 10.